The 16 T cell receptor beta chains below were found in one sample sequenced in a study of beta chain features in type 1 diabetes. Since all of the isolated RNA was reverse transcribed, expressed TCRB transcripts were what got sequenced. The method was immunoSEQ multiplex PCR; TCRdb's version includes in-frame clones alone and lacks a portion of them. The table includes 150,000 or so clones, around a tenth detected once. Sequenced sample: central memory CD4+ T cells from blood. The receptors derive from a woman between 40 and 55 years old in good health.

The chain joins TRBV18 to TRBJ1-2; the D gene is possibly TRBD1 (5 bases). Germline loops: CDR1 KGHSH, CDR2 LQKENI. The length of the CDR3 is 16 residues. V lost 3 bases, J lost 8 bases, and 22 bases lay in between. The DNA for the CDR3 is TGTGCCAGCTCACCGTCGGGACTCCCCCTGATTATGGGCTACACCTTC. This encodes CASSPSGLPLIMGYTF.

This clone was counted only a few times. The chain joins TRBV6-5 to TRBJ2-2, with 7 bases lining up with TRBD1. CDR1 is MNHEY, CDR2 SVGAGI, per germline. The CDR3 consists of 14 residues. V dropped 7 bases and J dropped 0; count of bases not matched to a gene: 2. The CDR3 coding sequence is TGTGCCAGCAAACAGGGGACGAACACCGGGGAGCTGTTTTTT. This encodes CASKQGTNTGELFF.

This clone was detected ten times or more. J is TRBJ1-2 and V is TRBV14, with TRBD1 matching 7 bases. The CDR3 length is 17 residues. Germline V lookup: CDR1 SGHDN, CDR2 FVKESK. Germline trimming cut 3 bases from V and 2 bases from J; bases unmatched to any gene: 12. The CDR3 here is CASSQGIGVTGNYGYTF. The CDR3 nucleotides read TGTGCCAGCAGCCAGGGAATCGGTGTGACAGGGAACTATGGCTACACCTTC. The whole variable domain, remainder taken from reference TRBV14 and TRBJ1-2, is EAGVTQFPSHSVIEKGQTVTLRCDPISGHDNLYWYRRVMGKEIKFLLHFVKESKQDESGMPNNRFLAERTGGTYSTLKVQPAELEDSGVYFCASSQGIGVTGNYGYTFGSGTRLTVV.

This clone came up a few times. CDR3 loop: CASSYAGGYTDTQYF. In DNA form, the CDR3 reads TGCGCCAGCTCATACGCGGGGGGGTACACAGATACGCAGTATTTT. The chain links TRBV10-2 to TRBJ2-3, with TRBD2 matching over 9 bases. There are 15 residues in the CDR3. The germline V gene has CDR1 WSHSY and CDR2 SAAADI. V dropped 8 bases and J dropped 2; count of bases not matched to a gene: 8.

The V call is TRBV2, the J call TRBJ2-7; D is possibly TRBD2 (5 bases). Trimming took off 7 bases at V and 7 bases at J, with 20 bases between the two ends. The CDR3 sequence is 14 residues long. From germline, CDR1 is SNHLY and CDR2 FYNNEI. CDR3 residues: CASTHSTPSGEQYF. The CDR3 coding sequence is TGTGCCAGCACCCATAGCACTCCGTCGGGGGAGCAGTACTTC.

The V call is TRBV4-3, the J call TRBJ2-7; D might be TRBD1 (5 bases). V dropped 7 bases and J dropped 2 bases, with 12 bases sitting between them. Germline CDR1 reads LGHNA; CDR2 reads YSLEER. The CDR3 extends over 13 amino acids. CDR3 DNA sequence: TGCGCCAGCATCGACAGTGGGGCCTACGAGCAGTACTTC. It encodes CASIDSGAYEQYF.

This clone was detected only a few times. The chain employs TRBV5-1 and TRBJ1-2, with D maybe TRBD1 (5 bases). Trimming stripped 0 bases from V and 4 bases from J, with 19 bases between. CDR1 SGHRS and CDR2 YFSETQ come from the germline V gene. The CDR3 consists of 17 residues. The CDR3 protein is CASSLGSAGRQSYGYTF. The CDR3 nucleotides read TGCGCCAGCAGCTTGGGGTCGGCAGGGAGGCAGAGCTATGGCTACACCTTC.

V is TRBV25-1 and J is TRBJ2-1, with D perhaps TRBD1 (6 bases). V was pared by 7 bases and J by 0 bases, with 16 bases between. This CDR3 spans 16 amino acids. Looked up from germline, CDR1 is MGHDK and CDR2 is SYGVNS. CDR3: CASKGDEASSYNEQFF. The CDR3 DNA reads as TGTGCCAGCAAGGGGGACGAGGCGAGCTCCTACAATGAGCAGTTCTTC. The variable domain in full, with the rest retrieved from reference TRBV25-1 and TRBJ2-1, is EADIYQTPRYLVIGTGKKITLECSQTMGHDKMYWYQQDPGMELHLIHYSYGVNSTEKGDLSSESTVSRIRTEHFPLTLESARPSHTSQYLCASKGDEASSYNEQFFGPGTRLTVL.

This clone was seen a handful of times. The chain has TRBV11-3 and TRBJ2-2, with TRBD1 matching 8 bases. CDR3 length: 15 residues. Looked up from germline, CDR1 is SGHNT and CDR2 is YENEEA. J gave up 0 bases and V 4 bases, and 1 base lay outside the gene matches. CDR3 amino acids: CASSSGQANTGELFF. CDR3 DNA: TGTGCCAGCAGCTCGGGACAGGCGAACACCGGGGAGCTGTTTTTT.

V is TRBV6-1 and J is TRBJ2-5; 8 nucleotides line up with TRBD1. V shed 6 bases, J shed 5 bases, and the junction held 11 bases outside the gene matches. The V gene's germline CDR1 is MNHNS and CDR2 SASEGT. The CDR3 has 15 amino acids. The CDR3: CASSLTRGRGETQYF. The CDR3 region has the DNA TGTGCCAGCAGCTTGACCAGGGGGCGCGGGGAGACCCAGTACTTC.

This clone has only a few counts. CDR3 DNA: TGTGCCAGCAGCAAAGGTGTAGGGGTAAGCTCCTACAATGAGCAGTTCTTC. It specifies CASSKGVGVSSYNEQFF. The chain recombines TRBV21-1 with TRBJ2-1; the table's TRBD1 call for D was not verified on the DNA. TRBV21-1 is a pseudogene. The CDR3 has 17 amino acids.

This clone was observed at least ten times. J is TRBJ2-3 and V is TRBV2; 9 positions agree with TRBD2. V lost 6 bases to trimming and J lost 3 bases; unmatched junction nucleotides: 7. In germline, CDR1 is SNHLY, CDR2 FYNNEI. This CDR3 is 15 amino acids long. The chain's CDR3 is CASSLGGGATDTQYF. The CDR3 DNA sequence: TGTGCCAGCAGCCTCGGCGGGGGGGCAACAGATACGCAGTATTTT.

This clone was detected only a few times. The rearrangement uses TRBV7-9 and TRBJ2-3, with D perhaps TRBD2 (5 bases). This CDR3 has 13 amino acids. Germline CDR1 SEHNR, CDR2 FQNEAQ (reference sequence). Trimming left V 5 bases short and J 3 bases short, with 9 bases between. CDR3 amino acids: CASSTWETDTQYF. DNA of the CDR3: TGTGCCAGCAGCACCTGGGAGACAGATACGCAGTATTTT. The full variable domain, in which reference TRBV7-9 and TRBJ2-3 provide the parts outside the CDR3, is DTGVSQNPRHKITKRGQNVTFRCDPISEHNRLYWYRQTLGQGPEFLTYFQNEAQLEKSRLLSDRFSAERPKGSFSTLEIQRTEQGDSAMYLCASSTWETDTQYFGPGTRLTVL.

This clone was recorded a few times. This chain links TRBV9 with TRBJ1-6; TRBD1 matches at 7 bases. CDR3 size: 15 residues. In germline, CDR1 is SGDLS, CDR2 YYNGEE. Trimming at V came to 5 bases and at J to 7 bases, leaving 9 bases not matched to a gene. Here the CDR3 DNA reads TGTGCCAGCAGGAGAACAGGGGCCACCAATTCACCCCTCCACTTT. Translation gives CASRRTGATNSPLHF.

This chain joins TRBV6-1 and TRBJ1-2, with D unclear. CDR1 is MNHNS, CDR2 SASEGT, per germline. V was shortened by 3 bases and J by 7 bases, with 9 bases between the two germline ends. This CDR3 contains 12 residues. Here the CDR3 reads CASSDYEGGYTF. The CDR3 DNA follows: TGTGCCAGCAGTGATTACGAGGGTGGCTACACCTTC.

The rearrangement uses TRBV5-6 and TRBJ1-5; 8 bases are shared with TRBD1. Looked up from germline, CDR1 is SGHDT and CDR2 is YYEEEE. CDR3 length: 16 amino acids. V lost 3 bases to trimming and J lost 0 bases; unmatched junction nucleotides: 5. In DNA, the CDR3 is TGTGCCAGCAGCTCCGGACAGGGAGGTAGCAATCAGCCCCAGCATTTT. Its translation: CASSSGQGGSNQPQHF.